The clone carrying this T cell receptor (beta chain) appeared many times. Its matching antigen is unknown. TCRdb reprocessed the multiplex PCR reads via MiXCR and lists one record per CDR3 protein. The profile shows about 140,000 distinct CDR3 sequences, roughly 33% of them singletons. This entry is derived from a study of breast tumors, draining lymph nodes, adjacent tissues. The CDR3 has 14 residues. Per the germline V gene, CDR1 is DFQATT and CDR2 is SNEGSKA (reference sequence). V dropped 5 bases and J dropped 2 bases, with 15 bases sitting between them. Study-wide results and caveats: Tumor and nontumor repertoires were significantly more similar in luminal-like than in basal-like breast cancer.

Samples came from axillary lymph nodes draining the breast cancer. The origin of this receptor is a female donor with breast cancer. Some clones in this sample may be carry-over from other donors' samples. The chain carries TRBV20-1 and TRBJ1-2, with TRBD1 as a possible D gene (6 bases). Input material: axillary lymph node tissue. CDR3 sequence reads: CSAPDSFLNYGYTF. The CDR3 DNA follows: TGCAGTGCTCCGGACAGTTTCCTCAACTATGGCTACACCTTC.